This paragraph covers one TCR beta chain sequence. This CDR3 contains 16 residues. Looked up from germline, CDR1 is MNHEY and CDR2 is SMNVEV (reference sequence). The V and J ends lost 5 bases and 0 bases respectively, with 14 bases between them. This entry is derived from a study of blood T cells in healthy people across ages. A sample-barcoded 5' primer and a J-beta primer mix were used in a second PCR of about 7 to 12 cycles. MiXCR, run by TCRdb on the 5' RACE reads, gives a single entry per CDR3 protein. In the table there are 550,000 to 600,000 distinct CDR3 sequences, around half of which are singletons.

The sequence was obtained from a man older than 75 in good health. The specimen sequenced was blood. The chain combines TRBV27 with TRBJ2-4; D is uncertain. The CDR3 is CASSATPTVAKNIQYF. The CDR3 region has the DNA TGTGCCAGCAGTGCCACCCCGACGGTAGCCAAAAACATTCAGTACTTC.